A single sample is the source of the 20 T cell receptor beta chains below, sequenced in a study of T cell repertoires in cytomegalovirus infection. Using its own MiXCR run on the reads, TCRdb lists one record per CDR3 protein. The sample lists 700,000 to 850,000 distinct CDR3 sequences; approximately 32% were seen once. These receptors have no identified antigens. The source was cultured CD8+ T cells from PBMCs, collected from culture after CMV antigen stimulation. The receptors stem from a human donor in good health (CMV status not recorded). Some clones in this sample may be carry-over from other donors' samples.

The chain is built from TRBV2 and TRBJ2-3, with 10 nucleotides matching TRBD2. The CDR3 consists of 18 residues. V dropped 4 bases and J dropped 2; count of bases not matched to a gene: 12. Germline loops: CDR1 SNHLY, CDR2 FYNNEI. In DNA form, the CDR3 reads TGTGCCAGCAGTGTTGCACTAGCGGGGTGCGTTCTCACAGATACGCAGTATTTT. Protein sequence: CASSVALAGCVLTDTQYF.

Concerning this clonotype: Given a much more abundant clone one base away, this may be a read error. The rearrangement links TRBV7-6 to TRBJ2-2, with a weak D call TRBD2 (6 bases). The CDR3 runs to 15 residues. Germline assignment: CDR1 SGHVS and CDR2 FNYEAQ. DNA of the CDR3: TGTGCCAGCAGCGTGGGCCCGGGTAGGACCGGGGAGGTGTTTTTT. Translation gives CASSVGPGRTGEVFF. The variable domain in full, with the rest retrieved from reference TRBV7-6 and TRBJ2-2, is GAGVSQSPRYKVTKRGQDVALRCDPISGHVSLYWYRQALGQGPEFLTYFNYEAQQDKSGLPNDRFSAERPEGSISTLTIQRTEQRDSAMYRCASSVGPGRTGEVFFGEGSRLTVL.

The V and J genes are TRBV10-3 and TRBJ1-4; D gene ambiguous. Trimming took off 10 bases at V and 4 bases at J, with 19 bases between the two ends. The CDR3 runs to 15 residues. Looked up from germline, CDR1 is ENHRY and CDR2 is SYGVKD. The CDR3, as DNA: TGTGCCACGAAAGGGTTCCGGGAGGGTAATGAAAAACTGTTTTTT. Protein: CATKGFREGNEKLFF.

This clonotype was counted ten times or more. The chain links TRBV7-9 to TRBJ2-7, with 7 positions matching TRBD2. With V trimmed by 4 bases and J by 1 base, 4 bases remained unmatched. Germline values: CDR1 SEHNR, CDR2 FQNEAQ (reference sequence). The CDR3 is 14 amino acids. The CDR3 DNA sequence: TGTGCCAGCAGCTCCGGGACTACTTCCTACGAGCAGTACGTC. Translation: CASSSGTTSYEQYV.

In this sample, this clonotype turned up a few times. The V and J genes are TRBV6-5 and TRBJ2-1; 9 positions match TRBD1. Losses at the gene ends were 3 bases for V and 4 bases for J; bases not matched to a gene: 13. The CDR3 has 18 residues. CDR1 is MNHEY, CDR2 SVGAGI, per germline. The CDR3 loop reads CASSYHPGQGLIYNEQFF. CDR3 nucleotides: TGTGCCAGCAGTTATCACCCGGGACAGGGACTCATTTACAATGAGCAGTTCTTC.

This clonotype has a count of ten or more. The CDR3: CASSYLGGNTEAFF. The CDR3 bases are TGTGCCAGCAGTTACCTGGGGGGGAACACTGAAGCTTTCTTT. V is TRBV6-8 and J is TRBJ1-1; possibly TRBD1 for D (5 bases). Germline V gene data show CDR1 as MNHGY and CDR2 as SAAAGT. V was clipped by 2 bases and J by 1 base, with 8 bases between them. The CDR3 has 14 residues.

This clonotype has ten or more counts. As DNA, the CDR3 is TGTGCCAGCAGCCGGAGGTTCAGCAATAGCAATCAGCCCCAGCATTTT. Protein sequence: CASSRRFSNSNQPQHF. The J gene is TRBJ1-5, the V gene TRBV7-2; D gene unclear. This CDR3 spans 16 amino acids. V was cut by 5 bases and J by 0 bases, with 14 bases left in between. The V gene's germline CDR1 is SGHTA and CDR2 FQGNSA.

This sequence joins TRBV20-1 and TRBJ2-4; maybe TRBD2 (7 bases). CDR1 is DFQATT, CDR2 SNEGSKA, per germline (reference sequence). The CDR3 spans 15 residues. Trimming shortened V by 6 bases and J by 0 bases, and 15 bases separated the two germline ends. The CDR3 nucleotides read TGCAGTGCCGGGTGGCGGGGGCAAGCCAAAAACATTCAGTACTTC. Translated: CSAGWRGQAKNIQYF.

V and J are TRBV5-1 and TRBJ2-7; a weak D match, TRBD1 (5 bases). This CDR3 is built from 15 residues. Germline-derived CDR1 and CDR2 are SGHRS and YFSETQ. V lost 4 bases and J 0 bases, leaving 14 bases between the germline ends. The CDR3 region is CASSPVYRSSYEQYF. The CDR3 DNA reads as TGCGCCAGCAGCCCAGTTTACAGGAGCTCCTACGAGCAGTACTTC.

Regarding this clonotype: Being one base from a much bigger clone, this may be a read error. The chain employs TRBV7-4 and TRBJ1-1, with 7 bases identical to TRBD1. CDR3 length: 16 amino acids. The germline V gene encodes CDR1 SGHVT and CDR2 SQSDAQ. Germline trimming cut 5 bases from V and 6 bases from J; bases unmatched to any gene: 15. This CDR3 is CASSKSGMTGRPEAFF. CDR3 DNA sequence: TGTGCCAGCAGCAAGTCAGGAATGACAGGGAGGCCTGAAGCTTTCTTT.

The chain uses TRBV28 and TRBJ2-5; perhaps TRBD2 as D (6 bases). This CDR3 spans 15 amino acids. Germline CDR1 is MDHEN and CDR2 is SYDVKM. V gave up 6 bases and J gave up 1 base, with 15 bases separating them. Written as DNA, the CDR3 is TGTGCCAGCAGGCCCTTAACGGGGGTCCAAGAGACCCAGTACTTC. Amino acids: CASRPLTGVQETQYF.

V gene TRBV4-1 combines with J gene TRBJ1-2; D unclear. Trimming took 5 bases from V and 4 from J, leaving 17 bases between them. The CDR3 loop spans 15 amino acids. Germline CDR1 MGHRA, CDR2 YSYEKL. DNA of the CDR3: TGCGCCAGCAGCTCCACGGTTACAGAACGCTATGGCTACACCTTC. Its protein is CASSSTVTERYGYTF.

This rearrangement joins TRBV6-6 to TRBJ2-1; 10 bases line up with TRBD2. Per germline, CDR1 MNHNY and CDR2 SVGAGI (reference sequence). V shed 2 bases, J shed 8 bases, and the junction held 12 bases outside the gene matches. There are 17 residues in the CDR3. CDR3 sequence reads: CASSYPASGGLLDEQFF. CDR3 nucleotide sequence: TGTGCCAGCAGTTACCCCGCTAGCGGGGGCCTCTTGGATGAGCAGTTCTTC.

The chain couples TRBV24-1 to TRBJ1-2; possibly TRBD1 for D (5 bases). The germline CDR1 and CDR2 sequences are KGHDR and SFDVKD. This CDR3 is built from 15 residues. Trimming took 2 bases from V and 5 from J, leaving 14 bases between them. As DNA, the CDR3 is TGTGCCACCAGTGATTCGCGGACACCCCGATATGGCTACACCTTC. Amino acids: CATSDSRTPRYGYTF.

The chain is built from TRBV5-1 and TRBJ2-2; D might be TRBD1 (6 bases). Trimming took off 4 bases at V and 4 bases at J, with 20 bases between the two ends. Germline CDR1 reads SGHRS; CDR2 reads YFSETQ. The CDR3 has 17 residues. CDR3 in DNA: TGCGCCAGCAGCCTCAATGACAGGACGAGTCCCACCGGGGAGCTGTTTTTT. Translation gives CASSLNDRTSPTGELFF.

The chain employs TRBV7-9 and TRBJ2-7; 8 bases match TRBD1. Trimming removed 5 bases from V and 5 bases from J; junction bases left unmatched: 11. The CDR3 is 15 residues long. Germline lookup yields CDR1 SEHNR and CDR2 FQNEAQ (reference sequence). The CDR3 spells CASSLGQGPVDEQYF. The CDR3 coding sequence is TGTGCCAGCAGCCTAGGACAGGGTCCGGTAGACGAGCAGTACTTC.

The table lists this clonotype with many counts. This rearrangement joins TRBV7-9 to TRBJ2-1; D perhaps matches TRBD2 (7 bases). The CDR3 is 14 amino acids. Looked up from germline, CDR1 is SEHNR and CDR2 is FQNEAQ (reference sequence). V lost 6 bases, J lost 5 bases, and 14 bases lay in between. The CDR3 region is CASSPVGGDNEQFF. For the CDR3, the DNA is TGTGCCAGCAGTCCCGTAGGGGGGGACAATGAGCAGTTCTTC. Complete variable domain (other parts from reference TRBV7-9 and TRBJ2-1): DTGVSQNPRHKITKRGQNVTFRCDPISEHNRLYWYRQTLGQGPEFLTYFQNEAQLEKSRLLSDRFSAERPKGSFSTLEIQRTEQGDSAMYLCASSPVGGDNEQFFGPGTRLTVL.

The rearrangement links TRBV5-4 to TRBJ2-5; TRBD1 matches 8 bases. J was trimmed by 5 bases and V by 2 bases; bases with no gene match: 5. Germline loops: CDR1 SGHNT, CDR2 YYREEE (reference sequence). This CDR3 contains 14 residues. The chain's CDR3 is CASSFKDRAETQYF. CDR3 DNA sequence: TGTGCCAGCAGCTTCAAGGACAGGGCGGAGACCCAGTACTTC.

The V call is TRBV12-3 or TRBV12-4, the J call TRBJ2-2, with no clear D. The CDR3 covers 16 residues. Between the trimmed V and J ends, which lost 3 bases and 1 base, there was a span of 12 bases. The CDR3 protein is CASSFYTAQNTGELFF. In nucleotides, the CDR3 is TGTGCCAGCAGTTTCTATACCGCCCAGAACACCGGGGAGCTGTTTTTT.

The chain is built from TRBV6-2 or TRBV6-3 and TRBJ2-5; weak D call: TRBD1 (5 bases). Per germline, CDR1 MNHEY and CDR2 SVGEGT. The CDR3 consists of 16 residues. The V end was cut by 2 bases, the J end by 5 bases, with 18 bases between. The CDR3 loop is CASSYLAGPPLETQYF. The CDR3 nucleotides are TGTGCCAGCAGTTACCTGGCAGGGCCCCCGTTGGAGACCCAGTACTTC.